Presented here are 5 T cell receptor beta chains from one specimen sequenced in a study of T cell repertoires in cytomegalovirus infection. TCRdb redid the calling of the reads with MiXCR, one entry per CDR3 protein. Of 150,000 or so distinct CDR3 sequences listed, 17% are singletons. Sequences were obtained from CD8+ T cells from PBMCs. Receptors were obtained from a human donor in good health (CMV status not recorded). Some clones in this sample may be carry-over from other donors' samples.

The chain uses TRBV11-2 and TRBJ2-4; 11 bases are shared with TRBD2. J was trimmed by 4 bases and V by 5 bases; bases with no gene match: 10. Germline V gene lookup returns CDR1 SGHAT and CDR2 FQNNGV. The CDR3 consists of 17 residues. DNA of the CDR3: TGTGCCAGCAGCCCAGGGGGGCTAGCGGGGGGAAAAAACATTCAGTACTTC. This codes for CASSPGGLAGGKNIQYF.

This clonotype has only a few counts. The rearrangement links TRBV19 to TRBJ1-1, with 7 nucleotides matching TRBD1. This CDR3 is built from 15 residues. J lost 4 bases, V lost 1 base, and 6 bases had no gene match. Germline V gives CDR1 LNHDA, CDR2 SQIVND (reference sequence). CDR3 amino acids: CASSIVHRGGTEAFF. CDR3 coding DNA: TGTGCCAGTAGTATAGTCCACAGGGGTGGCACTGAAGCTTTCTTT.

The V and J genes are TRBV11-2 and TRBJ2-6; D assignment may be TRBD1 or TRBD2 (5 bases each). This CDR3 region has 19 residues. Between the trimmed V and J ends, which lost 5 bases and 4 bases, there was a span of 24 bases. CDR1 is SGHAT and CDR2 is FQNNGV in the germline V gene. The CDR3 spells CASSHVTRGWSDGANVLTF. The CDR3 coding sequence is TGTGCCAGCAGCCACGTTACTCGGGGCTGGTCTGACGGGGCCAACGTCCTGACTTTC.

This clonotype has more than one count but fewer than ten. The rearrangement links TRBV28 to TRBJ2-5; possibly TRBD1 for D (5 bases). V lost 5 bases to trimming and J lost 5 bases, with 21 bases between them. CDR3 size: 16 residues. Germline values: CDR1 MDHEN, CDR2 SYDVKM. Here the CDR3 DNA reads TGTGCCAGCAGTCCATTCCTAATCAGGGTACAGGAGACCCAGTACTTC. This translates into CASSPFLIRVQETQYF.

The J gene is TRBJ2-7, the V gene TRBV6-2 or TRBV6-3; unclear D gene. The germline V gene has CDR1 MNHEY and CDR2 SVGEGT. This CDR3 has 13 amino acids. Trimming took off 11 bases at V and 2 bases at J, with 16 bases between the two ends. The chain's CDR3 is CAAPPETPYEQYF. The CDR3 DNA sequence: TGTGCCGCACCACCTGAGACGCCCTACGAGCAGTACTTC.